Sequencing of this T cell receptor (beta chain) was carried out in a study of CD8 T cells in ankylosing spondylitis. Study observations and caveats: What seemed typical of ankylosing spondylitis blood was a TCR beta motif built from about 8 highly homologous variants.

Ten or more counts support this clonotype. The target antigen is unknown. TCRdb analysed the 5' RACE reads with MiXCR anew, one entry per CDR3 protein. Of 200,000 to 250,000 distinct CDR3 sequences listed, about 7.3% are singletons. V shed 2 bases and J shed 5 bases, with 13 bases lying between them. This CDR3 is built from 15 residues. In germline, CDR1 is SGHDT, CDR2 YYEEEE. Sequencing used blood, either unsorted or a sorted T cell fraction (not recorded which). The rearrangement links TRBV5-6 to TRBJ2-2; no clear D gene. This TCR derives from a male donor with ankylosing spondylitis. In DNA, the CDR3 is TGTGCCAGCAGCTTTAGGGTAAAGAATACCGGGGAGCTGTTTTTT. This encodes CASSFRVKNTGELFF.